This T cell receptor beta chain was identified during a study of shared clonotypes between healthy human individuals. Across the whole study: Serving as donors were two women and three men, whose ages spanned 18 to 49. Researchers assigned three CD4 naive, three CD4 memory, two CD8 naive and one CD8 memory plate to each donor. Study-level findings and limits: An expected dependence of interdonor clonotype sharing on sequencing depth was noted. Memory subsets had estimated richness that was generally smaller than that of naive subsets.

There are 14 residues in the CDR3. The germline V and J ends were trimmed by 2 bases and 2 bases, with 13 bases remaining between them. Germline loops: CDR1 GTSNPN, CDR2 SVGIG (reference sequence). Remarks on this clone: The antigen remains undetermined.

This table comes from immunoSEQ multiplex PCR, and its TCRdb copy is limited to in-frame clones, with some not included. This table holds some 2 million clones, approximately 94% found once. Naive CD8 cells lacked CD45RO, underwent positive selection for CCR7 and left out terminally differentiated effector memory CD45RA+ cells. The chain has TRBV30 and TRBJ2-7; D might be TRBD2 (6 bases). The sequencing input was naive CD8+ T cells sorted from blood. This TCR was recovered from a man aged 18 to 29 in good health. The CDR3 bases are TGTGCCTGGAGTTTGGGGGGTTCGACCTACGAGCAGTACTTC. Protein sequence: CAWSLGGSTYEQYF.